This entry lists 19 T cell receptor beta chains sequenced from one sample in a study of cytomegalovirus exposure and HLA in healthy donors. A multiplex PCR was run with 60 Vbeta primers and 13 Jbeta primers. Sequencing used immunoSEQ multiplex PCR; TCRdb keeps in-frame clones, though not all of them. The data contain approximately 69,000 clones, roughly 72% of them singletons. Sequencing was carried out using PBMCs. These receptor sequences come from a woman aged 25 to 39 in good health and CMV-seropositive.

The chain couples TRBV5-6 to TRBJ2-7, with 7 bases aligning to TRBD1. Per the germline V gene, CDR1 is SGHDT and CDR2 is YYEEEE. V trimming: 4 bases; J trimming: 7 bases; junction bases outside the gene matches: 11. The CDR3 sequence is 14 residues long. This chain's CDR3 is CASSPGTDDSEQYF. Here the CDR3 DNA reads TGTGCCAGCAGCCCAGGGACAGACGATTCGGAGCAGTACTTC.

The gene calls are TRBV9 and TRBJ1-5; D remains ambiguous. This CDR3 is built from 13 residues. Trimming left V 0 bases short and J 4 bases short, with 5 bases between. CDR1 is SGDLS, CDR2 YYNGEE, per germline. The CDR3 region is CASSVGSNQPQHF. Here the CDR3 DNA reads TGTGCCAGCAGCGTAGGTTCTAATCAGCCCCAGCATTTT.

This rearrangement joins TRBV5-1 to TRBJ1-4; D is uncertain. Germline loops: CDR1 SGHRS, CDR2 YFSETQ. V lost 0 bases and J lost 8, with 14 bases in between. The CDR3 is 15 amino acids. This CDR3 reads CASSLATATGEKLFF. The CDR3 DNA sequence: TGCGCCAGCAGCTTGGCGACGGCAACGGGAGAAAAACTGTTTTTT.

This chain uses TRBV30 with TRBJ1-4; D gene unclear. The germline gives CDR1 GTSNPN, CDR2 SVGIG (reference sequence). CDR3 length: 13 residues. V was clipped by 3 bases and J by 8 bases, with 13 bases between them. CDR3 region: CAWSAPQREKLFF. As DNA, the CDR3 is TGTGCCTGGAGCGCTCCCCAGCGCGAAAAACTGTTTTTT.

This chain connects TRBV28 to TRBJ2-7; 9 positions match TRBD1. The germline gives CDR1 MDHEN, CDR2 SYDVKM. Trimming at V came to 6 bases and at J to 4 bases, leaving 10 bases not matched to a gene. The CDR3 has 15 residues. Written as DNA, the CDR3 is TGTGCCAGCAGACCAGGGGACAGGGATTCTTACGAGCAGTACTTC. As protein: CASRPGDRDSYEQYF.

Regarding this clone: The germline gene is not matched at one end of the junction; a read error may be the cause. This chain uses TRBV7-7 with TRBJ2-5; 11 bases line up with TRBD2. The CDR3 is 15 residues long. Germline V gene sequence: CDR1 SSHAT, CDR2 FNYEAQ (reference sequence). The CDR3 spells CASSSNSGRAETQYF. The CDR3 DNA sequence: TGTGCTAGCAGCTCCAATAGCGGGAGGGCAGAGACCCAGTACTTC.

This chain joins TRBV15 and TRBJ1-2, with D possibly matching TRBD1 (5 bases). Trimming cost V 0 bases and J 2 bases, with 10 bases left between them. CDR3 size: 15 residues. The germline gives CDR1 LNHNV, CDR2 YYDKDF (reference sequence). CDR3 residues: CATSRELTANYGYTF. CDR3 coding DNA: TGTGCCACCAGCAGAGAGTTGACAGCCAACTATGGCTACACCTTC.

This clone has just a few counts. The chain links TRBV7-8 to TRBJ1-1; D remains ambiguous. Trimming removed 4 bases at V and 5 bases at J, with 14 bases between. This CDR3 comprises 14 residues. The germline V gene encodes CDR1 SGHVS and CDR2 FQNEAQ. The CDR3 DNA is TGTGCCAGCAGCTCATGGACGGGAGGGACTGAAGCTTTCTTT. This sequence encodes CASSSWTGGTEAFF.

The V gene is TRBV2, the J gene TRBJ1-5, with D tentatively TRBD1 (6 bases). The CDR3 has 13 residues. Germline V gene lookup returns CDR1 SNHLY and CDR2 FYNNEI. The V and J ends lost 7 bases and 3 bases respectively, with 10 bases between them. CDR3 loop: CASIRGVNQPQHF. CDR3 sequence (DNA): TGTGCCAGCATCAGGGGCGTCAATCAGCCCCAGCATTTT.

The chain links TRBV5-4 to TRBJ2-7, with 10 bases aligning to TRBD2. The V segment lost 0 bases and the J segment 2 bases; nucleotides outside the gene matches: 2. The CDR3 consists of 15 residues. Germline assignment: CDR1 SGHNT and CDR2 YYREEE (reference sequence). Written as DNA, the CDR3 is TGTGCCAGCAGCTTGGGGGGGACTAGCGCCTACGAGCAGTACTTC. Protein: CASSLGGTSAYEQYF.

The chain employs TRBV28 and TRBJ1-5, with 7 bases fitting TRBD1. Germline trimming cut 4 bases from V and 2 bases from J; bases unmatched to any gene: 5. CDR3 size: 15 residues. The germline gives CDR1 MDHEN, CDR2 SYDVKM. The CDR3 is CASSYRDSGNQPQHF. The CDR3 DNA reads as TGTGCCAGCAGTTATCGGGACAGCGGCAATCAGCCCCAGCATTTT.

The V gene is TRBV10-2, the J gene TRBJ2-3; 9 bases align to TRBD2. Germline V gene data show CDR1 as WSHSY and CDR2 as SAAADI. The CDR3 sequence is 16 residues long. V lost 3 bases, J lost 1 base, and 5 bases stayed unmatched. CDR3 nucleotide sequence: TGCGCCAGCAGTGACATAGCGGGAGCGGGCACAGATACGCAGTATTTT. Its protein product is CASSDIAGAGTDTQYF.

This clone was counted between two and nine times. This chain links TRBV10-2 with TRBJ1-1; possibly TRBD1 for D (5 bases). The length of the CDR3 is 13 residues. CDR1 and CDR2 (germline): WSHSY, SAAADI. Trimming left V 5 bases short and J 4 bases short, with 11 bases between. The CDR3 loop is CASSLGGTTEAFF. CDR3 in DNA: TGCGCCAGCAGTCTGGGGGGGACCACTGAAGCTTTCTTT.

V and J are TRBV28 and TRBJ2-5; D is perhaps TRBD2 (7 bases). This CDR3 spans 15 amino acids. The germline V gene has CDR1 MDHEN and CDR2 SYDVKM. Trimming took 9 bases from V and 5 from J, leaving 22 bases between them. The CDR3 DNA sequence: TGTGCCAGTTGTCGCAAGGGCGGGGGCTTGGAGACCCAGTACTTC. Its protein product is CASCRKGGGLETQYF.

This rearrangement joins TRBV29-1 to TRBJ2-1; D gene uncertain. The V gene's germline CDR1 is SQVTM and CDR2 ANQGSEA. The CDR3 contains 14 residues. With 2 bases removed from V and 8 bases from J, the gap between germline ends came to 16 bases. CDR3 in amino acids: CSVESRHALDEQFF. Here the CDR3 DNA reads TGCAGCGTTGAAAGTCGACATGCCTTGGATGAGCAGTTCTTC.

This sequence joins TRBV6-1 and TRBJ2-3; D may be TRBD1 (5 bases). The CDR3 covers 14 residues. V was trimmed by 6 bases and J by 5 bases, leaving 15 bases between them. The germline CDR1 and CDR2 sequences are MNHNS and SASEGT. The CDR3 is CASRADSGLDTQYF. CDR3 sequence (DNA): TGTGCCAGCAGGGCCGACTCAGGGTTAGATACGCAGTATTTT.

This clone appeared many times. This chain uses TRBV30 with TRBJ2-5; D perhaps matches TRBD2 (6 bases). Germline CDR1 GTSNPN, CDR2 SVGIG (reference sequence). This CDR3 is 13 amino acids long. Trimming took 4 bases from V and 5 from J, leaving 14 bases between them. In DNA form, the CDR3 reads TGTGCCTGGACCAATGGAGGGGACGAGACCCAGTACTTC. Translating it yields CAWTNGGDETQYF.

The chain uses TRBV28 and TRBJ2-7, with a possible D match to TRBD2 (6 bases). Between the trimmed V and J ends, which lost 7 bases and 7 bases, there was a span of 17 bases. The CDR3 contains 13 residues. The V gene's germline CDR1 is MDHEN and CDR2 SYDVKM. CDR3 region: CASTPGEFREQYF. The DNA for the CDR3 is TGTGCCAGCACCCCGGGGGAGTTTAGGGAGCAGTACTTC.

The V call is TRBV4-1, the J call TRBJ1-2; possibly TRBD1 for D (5 bases). Germline V gene lookup returns CDR1 MGHRA and CDR2 YSYEKL. The CDR3 sequence is 14 residues long. Between the trimmed V and J ends, which lost 4 bases and 9 bases, there was a span of 18 bases. The CDR3 loop reads CASSRGLPERRYTF. CDR3 bases: TGCGCCAGCAGCCGGGGCCTCCCAGAGAGGCGCTACACCTTC.